These T cell receptor beta chains were read from a single sample in a study of T cell repertoires in cytomegalovirus infection. TCRdb itself ran the reads through MiXCR, one entry per CDR3 protein. This sample has hundreds of thousands of distinct CDR3 sequences; around 18% occur once, and the top ten carry around 9.3%. The sample consisted of PBMCs. These receptors all come from a human donor in good health (CMV status not recorded). Some clones in this sample may be carry-over from other donors' samples. Both conserved end residues are part of each CDR3. Fields, in order: D gene, clone size, J gene, V gene, CDR3 protein, CDR3 DNA. The D gene is left open where the match is weak. Size tells how often a clone was seen (once, few, many) or the class of an expanded clone, and some rows leave it out.

d_gene: .
abundance: .
j_gene: TRBJ2-5
v_gene: TRBV29-1
CDR3aa: CSVGLGTQYF
CDR3nt: TGCAGCGTTGGTTTAGGGACCCAGTACTTC

d_gene: .
abundance: many
j_gene: TRBJ1-1
v_gene: TRBV7-9
CDR3aa: CASTLSNTEAFF
CDR3nt: TGTGCCAGCACCCTTTCTAACACTGAAGCTTTCTTT

d_gene: TRBD1
abundance: many
j_gene: TRBJ1-5
v_gene: TRBV6-6
CDR3aa: CASSYLVTGSGQPQHF
CDR3nt: TGTGCCAGCAGTTACCTCGTGACAGGGAGTGGTCAGCCCCAGCATTTT

d_gene: .
abundance: .
j_gene: TRBJ1-3
v_gene: TRBV20-1
CDR3aa: CSAATGWDTIYF
CDR3nt: TGCAGTGCGGCCACAGGTTGGGACACCATATATTTT

d_gene: TRBD2
abundance: .
j_gene: TRBJ2-3
v_gene: TRBV2
CDR3aa: CASSVWGRADTQYF
CDR3nt: TGTGCCAGCAGTGTTTGGGGGAGGGCAGATACGCAGTATTTT

d_gene: TRBD2
abundance: few
j_gene: TRBJ2-1
v_gene: TRBV5-6
CDR3aa: CASSQIAGGGYNEQFF
CDR3nt: TGTGCCAGCAGCCAGATAGCGGGAGGTGGCTACAATGAGCAGTTCTTC

d_gene: TRBD2
abundance: many
j_gene: TRBJ2-7
v_gene: TRBV7-2
CDR3aa: CASSQAGLGEQYF
CDR3nt: TGTGCCAGCAGCCAAGCGGGGCTAGGGGAGCAGTACTTC

d_gene: .
abundance: many
j_gene: TRBJ1-2
v_gene: TRBV24-1
CDR3aa: CATSDLNGYGYTF
CDR3nt: TGTGCCACCAGTGATTTAAACGGCTATGGCTACACCTTC

d_gene: TRBD1
abundance: many
j_gene: TRBJ1-1
v_gene: TRBV28
CDR3aa: CATAILPGQGGTTEAFF
CDR3nt: TGTGCCACCGCGATCCTTCCGGGACAGGGGGGGACCACTGAAGCTTTCTTT

d_gene: .
abundance: many
j_gene: TRBJ1-1
v_gene: TRBV14
CDR3aa: CASSQVWGGNTEAFF
CDR3nt: TGTGCCAGCAGCCAAGTTTGGGGGGGGAACACTGAAGCTTTCTTT

d_gene: .
abundance: .
j_gene: TRBJ2-3
v_gene: TRBV19
CDR3aa: CASSIYDGGAADTQYF
CDR3nt: TGTGCCAGTAGTATCTACGACGGCGGGGCCGCAGATACGCAGTATTTT

d_gene: .
abundance: .
j_gene: TRBJ2-3
v_gene: TRBV11-2
CDR3aa: CASSPQTSLSTQYF
CDR3nt: TGTGCCAGCAGCCCTCAGACTAGTCTGTCTACGCAGTATTTT

d_gene: TRBD1
abundance: .
j_gene: TRBJ2-7
v_gene: TRBV11-2
CDR3aa: CASSLWDSDFYEQYF
CDR3nt: TGTGCCAGCAGCTTATGGGACAGCGATTTCTACGAGCAGTACTTC

d_gene: .
abundance: few
j_gene: TRBJ1-1
v_gene: TRBV12-5
CDR3aa: CASGLEKNTEAFF
CDR3nt: TGTGCTAGTGGTTTGGAAAAGAACACTGAAGCTTTCTTT

d_gene: TRBD1
abundance: many
j_gene: TRBJ1-5
v_gene: TRBV20-1
CDR3aa: CSASESQGQGGQPQHF
CDR3nt: TGCAGTGCTAGCGAAAGCCAGGGACAGGGGGGTCAGCCCCAGCATTTT

d_gene: .
abundance: many
j_gene: TRBJ2-5
v_gene: TRBV7-2
CDR3aa: CASRLLEGETQYF
CDR3nt: TGTGCCAGCAGACTCCTAGAGGGGGAGACCCAGTACTTC

d_gene: TRBD1
abundance: few
j_gene: TRBJ1-2
v_gene: TRBV19
CDR3aa: CASSIRTGSNYGYTF
CDR3nt: TGTGCCAGTAGTATCCGGACAGGATCGAACTATGGCTACACCTTC

d_gene: .
abundance: few
j_gene: TRBJ2-2
v_gene: TRBV11-2
CDR3aa: CASSLSPRETGELFF
CDR3nt: TGTGCCAGCAGCTTATCCCCTCGGGAAACCGGGGAGCTGTTTTTT

d_gene: .
abundance: .
j_gene: TRBJ2-5
v_gene: TRBV29-1
CDR3aa: CSARVQGQTQYF
CDR3nt: TGCAGCGCGCGAGTCCAGGGACAGACCCAGTACTTC

d_gene: TRBD2
abundance: many
j_gene: TRBJ2-1
v_gene: TRBV19
CDR3aa: CASRRGGHNEQFF
CDR3nt: TGTGCCAGTAGACGCGGGGGGCACAATGAGCAGTTCTTC